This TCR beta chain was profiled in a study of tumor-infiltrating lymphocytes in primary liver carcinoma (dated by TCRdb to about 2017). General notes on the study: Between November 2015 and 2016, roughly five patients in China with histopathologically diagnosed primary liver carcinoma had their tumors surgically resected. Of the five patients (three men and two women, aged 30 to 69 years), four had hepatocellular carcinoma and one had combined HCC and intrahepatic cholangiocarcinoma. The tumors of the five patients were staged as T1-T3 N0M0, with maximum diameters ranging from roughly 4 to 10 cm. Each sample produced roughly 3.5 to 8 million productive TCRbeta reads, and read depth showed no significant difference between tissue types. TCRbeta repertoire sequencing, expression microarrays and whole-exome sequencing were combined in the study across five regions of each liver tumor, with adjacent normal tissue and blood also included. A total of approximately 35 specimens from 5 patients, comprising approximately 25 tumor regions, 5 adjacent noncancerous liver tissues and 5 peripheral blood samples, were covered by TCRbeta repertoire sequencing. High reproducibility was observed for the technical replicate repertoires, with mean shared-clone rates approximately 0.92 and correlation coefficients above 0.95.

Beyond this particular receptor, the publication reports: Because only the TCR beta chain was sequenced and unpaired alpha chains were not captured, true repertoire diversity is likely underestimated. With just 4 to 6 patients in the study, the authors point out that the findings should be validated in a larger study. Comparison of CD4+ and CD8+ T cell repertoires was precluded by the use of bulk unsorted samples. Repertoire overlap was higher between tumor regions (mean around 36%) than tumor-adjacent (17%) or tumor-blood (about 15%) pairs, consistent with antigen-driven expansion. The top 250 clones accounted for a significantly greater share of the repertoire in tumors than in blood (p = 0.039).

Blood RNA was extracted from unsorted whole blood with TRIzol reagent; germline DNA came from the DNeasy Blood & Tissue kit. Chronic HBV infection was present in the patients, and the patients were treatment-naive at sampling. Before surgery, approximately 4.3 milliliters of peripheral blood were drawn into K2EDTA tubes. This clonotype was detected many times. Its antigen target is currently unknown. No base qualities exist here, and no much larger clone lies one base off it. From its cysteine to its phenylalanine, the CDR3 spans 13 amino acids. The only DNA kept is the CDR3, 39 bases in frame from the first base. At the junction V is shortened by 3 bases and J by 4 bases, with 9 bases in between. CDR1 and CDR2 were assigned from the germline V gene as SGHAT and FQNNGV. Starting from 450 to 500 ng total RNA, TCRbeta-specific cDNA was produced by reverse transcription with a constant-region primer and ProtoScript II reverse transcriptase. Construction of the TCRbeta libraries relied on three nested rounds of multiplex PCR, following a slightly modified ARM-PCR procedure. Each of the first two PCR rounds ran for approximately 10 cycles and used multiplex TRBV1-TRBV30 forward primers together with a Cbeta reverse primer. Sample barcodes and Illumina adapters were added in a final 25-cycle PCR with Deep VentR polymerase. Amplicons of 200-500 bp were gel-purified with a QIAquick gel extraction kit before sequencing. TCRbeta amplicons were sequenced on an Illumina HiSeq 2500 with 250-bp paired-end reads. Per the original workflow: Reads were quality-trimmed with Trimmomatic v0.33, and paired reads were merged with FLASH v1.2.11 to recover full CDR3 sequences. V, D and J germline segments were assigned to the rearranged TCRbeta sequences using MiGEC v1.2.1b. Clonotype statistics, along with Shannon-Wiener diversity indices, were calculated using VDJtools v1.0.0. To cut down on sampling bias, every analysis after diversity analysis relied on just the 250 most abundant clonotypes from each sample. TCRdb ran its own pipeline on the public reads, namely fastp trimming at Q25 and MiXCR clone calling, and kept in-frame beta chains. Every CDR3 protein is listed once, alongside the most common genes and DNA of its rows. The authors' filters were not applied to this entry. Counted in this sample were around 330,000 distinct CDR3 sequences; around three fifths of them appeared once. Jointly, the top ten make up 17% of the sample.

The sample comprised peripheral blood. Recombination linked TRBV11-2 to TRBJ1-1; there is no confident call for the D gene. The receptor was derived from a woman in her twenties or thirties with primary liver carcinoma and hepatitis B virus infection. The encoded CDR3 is CASSLVRVTEAFF. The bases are TGTGCCAGCAGCTTGGTTAGGGTCACTGAAGCTTTCTTT.